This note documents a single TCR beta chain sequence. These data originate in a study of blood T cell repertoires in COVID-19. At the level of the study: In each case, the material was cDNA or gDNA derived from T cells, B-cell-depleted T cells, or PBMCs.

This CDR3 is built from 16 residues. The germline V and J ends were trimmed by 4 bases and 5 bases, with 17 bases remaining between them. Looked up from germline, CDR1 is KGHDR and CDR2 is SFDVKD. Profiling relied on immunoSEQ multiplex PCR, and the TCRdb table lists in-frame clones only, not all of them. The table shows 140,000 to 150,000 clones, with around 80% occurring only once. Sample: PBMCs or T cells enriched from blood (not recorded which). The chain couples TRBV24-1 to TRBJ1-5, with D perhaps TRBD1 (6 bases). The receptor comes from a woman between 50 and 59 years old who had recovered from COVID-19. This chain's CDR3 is CATSDLDSPGDQPQHF. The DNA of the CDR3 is TGTGCCACCAGTGACCTGGACAGCCCAGGGGATCAGCCCCAGCATTTT.